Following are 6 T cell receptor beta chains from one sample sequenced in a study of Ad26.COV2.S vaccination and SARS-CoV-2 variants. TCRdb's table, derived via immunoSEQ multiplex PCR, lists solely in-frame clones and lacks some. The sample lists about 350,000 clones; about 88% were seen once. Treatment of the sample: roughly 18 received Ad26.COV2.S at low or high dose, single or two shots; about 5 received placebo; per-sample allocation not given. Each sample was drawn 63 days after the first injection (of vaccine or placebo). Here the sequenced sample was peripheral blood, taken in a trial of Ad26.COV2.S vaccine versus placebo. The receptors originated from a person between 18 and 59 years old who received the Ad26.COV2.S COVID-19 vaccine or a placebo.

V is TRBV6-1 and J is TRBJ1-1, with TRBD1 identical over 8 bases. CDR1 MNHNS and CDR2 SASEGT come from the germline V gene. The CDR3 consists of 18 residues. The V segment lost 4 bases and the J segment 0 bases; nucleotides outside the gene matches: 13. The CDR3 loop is CASSVSISGQGLNTEAFF. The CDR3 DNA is TGTGCCAGCAGTGTCTCGATAAGCGGACAGGGCCTGAACACTGAAGCTTTCTTT.

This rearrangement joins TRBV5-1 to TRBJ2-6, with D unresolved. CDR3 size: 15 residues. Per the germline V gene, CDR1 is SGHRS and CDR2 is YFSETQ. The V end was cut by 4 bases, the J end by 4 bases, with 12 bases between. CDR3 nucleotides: TGCGCCAGCAGCACTATTCTATCCGGGGCCAACGTCCTGACTTTC. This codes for CASSTILSGANVLTF.

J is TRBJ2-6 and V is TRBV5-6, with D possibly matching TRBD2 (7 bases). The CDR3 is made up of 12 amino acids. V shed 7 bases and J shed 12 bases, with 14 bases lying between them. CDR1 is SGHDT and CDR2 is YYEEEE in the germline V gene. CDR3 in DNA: TGTGCCAGCTCGGGGGGCCCGACCGTCCTGACTTTC. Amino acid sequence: CASSGGPTVLTF.

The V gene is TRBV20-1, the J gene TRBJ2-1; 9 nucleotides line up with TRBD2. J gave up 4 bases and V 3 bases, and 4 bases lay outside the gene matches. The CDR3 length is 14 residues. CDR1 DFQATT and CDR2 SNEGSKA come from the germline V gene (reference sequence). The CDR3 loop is CSASFAGGYNEQFF. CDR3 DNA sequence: TGCAGTGCTAGTTTCGCGGGGGGGTACAATGAGCAGTTCTTC.

CDR3: CASSRYGTGNSPLHF. The CDR3 nucleotides read TGTGCCAGTAGTAGATACGGGACAGGGAATTCACCCCTCCACTTT. The chain is built from TRBV19 and TRBJ1-6; TRBD1 aligns across 9 bases. Per the germline V gene, CDR1 is LNHDA and CDR2 is SQIVND (reference sequence). Unmatched junction bases numbered 5, after V lost 4 bases and J lost 7 bases. CDR3 length: 15 amino acids.

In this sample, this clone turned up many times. The CDR3 DNA reads as TGTGCCATCAGTGAGTCGTGGGCGGCCCCCGGTCAGAACGAGCAGTACTTC. Encoded protein: CAISESWAAPGQNEQYF. V and J are TRBV10-3 and TRBJ2-7; no firm D call. V was shortened by 0 bases and J by 5 bases, with 20 bases between the two germline ends. The CDR3 sequence is 17 residues long. Germline CDR1 is ENHRY and CDR2 is SYGVKD.